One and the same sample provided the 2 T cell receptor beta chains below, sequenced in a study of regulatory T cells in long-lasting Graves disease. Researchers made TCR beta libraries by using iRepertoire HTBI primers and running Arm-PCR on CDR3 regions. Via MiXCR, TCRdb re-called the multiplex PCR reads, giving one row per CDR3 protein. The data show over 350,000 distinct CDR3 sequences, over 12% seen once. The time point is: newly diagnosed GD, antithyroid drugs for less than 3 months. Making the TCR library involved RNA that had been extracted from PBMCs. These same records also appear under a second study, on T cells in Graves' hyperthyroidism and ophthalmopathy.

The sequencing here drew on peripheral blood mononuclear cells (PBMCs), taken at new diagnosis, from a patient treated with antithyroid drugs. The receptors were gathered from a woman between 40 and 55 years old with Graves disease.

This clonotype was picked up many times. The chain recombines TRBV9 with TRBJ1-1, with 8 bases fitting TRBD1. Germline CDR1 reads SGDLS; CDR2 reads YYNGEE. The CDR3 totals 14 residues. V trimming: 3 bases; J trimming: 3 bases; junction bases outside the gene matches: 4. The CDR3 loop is CASSARGLDTEAFF. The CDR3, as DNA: TGTGCCAGCAGCGCCAGGGGGCTGGACACTGAAGCTTTCTTT.

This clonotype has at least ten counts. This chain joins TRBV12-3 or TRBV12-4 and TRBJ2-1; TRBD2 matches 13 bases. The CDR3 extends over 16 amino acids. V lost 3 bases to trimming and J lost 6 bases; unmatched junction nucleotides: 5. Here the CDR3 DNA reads TGTGCCAGCAGTTTTCCCGGGACTAGCGGGGCCAATGAGCAGTTCTTC. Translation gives CASSFPGTSGANEQFF.